The T cell receptor beta chain under discussion was sequenced for a study of naive and memory T cell subsets. This CDR3 is built from 19 residues. The germline V gene encodes CDR1 SGHNT and CDR2 YENEEA. V shed 5 bases and J 1 base; nucleotides not matched to a gene: 19. Both TRBC1 and TRBC2 were covered by a beta constant-region primer of two equimolar oligonucleotides. Four rounds of PCR amplified the ligated cDNA using nested alpha and beta constant-region primers plus SP2. TCRdb reprocessed the UMI-ligation and nested PCR reads via MiXCR and lists one record per CDR3 protein. This sample has roughly 100,000 distinct CDR3 sequences; roughly 15% occur once, and the top ten carry 2.5% to 3%. This clonotype was found many times. Its target is not known. Study-level results: Naive repertoires, especially CD8, held a few larger clonotypes, possibly memory cells re-expressing CD45RA.

The J gene is TRBJ1-1, the V gene TRBV11-3, with 7 bases that match TRBD1. The sequence came from a human donor in good health. The sample comprised naive CD8+ T cells from blood. CDR3 protein: CASSPGGRRQGWGNTEAFF. The CDR3 DNA reads as TGTGCCAGCAGCCCCGGGGGACGGCGACAGGGATGGGGGAACACTGAAGCTTTCTTT.